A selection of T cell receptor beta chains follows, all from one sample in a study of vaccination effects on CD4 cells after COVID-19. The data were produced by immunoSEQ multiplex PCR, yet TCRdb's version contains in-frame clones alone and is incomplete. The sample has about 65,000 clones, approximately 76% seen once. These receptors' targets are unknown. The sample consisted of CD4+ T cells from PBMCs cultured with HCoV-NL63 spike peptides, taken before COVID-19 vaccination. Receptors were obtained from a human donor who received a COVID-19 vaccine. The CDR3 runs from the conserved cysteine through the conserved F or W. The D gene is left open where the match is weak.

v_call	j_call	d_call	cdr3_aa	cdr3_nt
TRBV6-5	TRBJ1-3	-	CASAREGSGNTIYF	TGTGCCAGCGCCAGGGAGGGATCTGGAAACACCATATATTTT
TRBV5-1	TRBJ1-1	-	CASSSGRTNTEAFF	TGCGCCAGCAGCTCGGGACGGACGAACACTGAAGCTTTCTTT
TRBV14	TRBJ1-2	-	CASSQDQWGYTF	TGTGCCAGCAGCCAAGATCAGTGGGGCTACACCTTC
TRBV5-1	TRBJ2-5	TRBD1	CASSLIQGGETQYF	TGCGCCAGCAGCTTGATACAGGGGGGTGAGACCCAGTACTTC
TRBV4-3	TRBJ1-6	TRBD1	CASSSYYGTADNSPLHF	TGCGCCAGCAGCTCCTACTACGGGACAGCGGATAATTCACCCCTCCACTTT
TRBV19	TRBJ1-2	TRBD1	CASGQGFDYGYTF	TGTGCCAGCGGACAGGGTTTCGACTATGGCTACACCTTC
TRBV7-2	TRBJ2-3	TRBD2	CASSLLAGGGDTQYF	TGTGCCAGCAGCCTCTTAGCGGGGGGCGGCGATACGCAGTATTTT
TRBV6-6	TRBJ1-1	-	CASTRKGTGMNTEAFF	TGTGCCAGCACCAGAAAAGGGACGGGAATGAACACTGAAGCTTTCTTT
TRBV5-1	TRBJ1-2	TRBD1	CASSIGQGYGYTF	TGCGCCAGCAGCATAGGACAGGGGTATGGCTACACCTTC
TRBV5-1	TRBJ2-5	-	CASSLNPGTPGETQYF	TGCGCCAGCAGCTTGAACCCCGGGACCCCCGGGGAGACCCAGTACTTC
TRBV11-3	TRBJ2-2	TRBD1	CASRKDRVNTGELFF	TGTGCCAGCAGAAAGGACAGGGTGAACACCGGGGAGCTGTTTTTT
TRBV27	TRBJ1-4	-	CASKLGQGLTNEKLFF	TGTGCCAGCAAATTGGGTCAGGGCTTAACTAATGAAAAACTGTTTTTT
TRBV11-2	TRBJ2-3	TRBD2	CASSLGRGASGTQYF	TGTGCCAGCAGCTTAGGGCGGGGGGCCTCGGGTACGCAGTATTTT
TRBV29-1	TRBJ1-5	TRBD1	CSATGQGDQPQHF	TGCAGCGCCACGGGACAGGGAGATCAGCCCCAGCATTTT
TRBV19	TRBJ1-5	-	CASSIRSGNQPQHF	TGTGCCAGTAGTATACGGTCTGGCAATCAGCCCCAGCATTTT